The 9 T cell receptor beta chains below were found in one sample sequenced in a study of blood T cell repertoires in COVID-19. The data were produced by immunoSEQ multiplex PCR, yet TCRdb's version contains in-frame clones alone and is incomplete. The sample records 55,000 to 80,000 clones, around nine tenths being singletons. The sample comprised peripheral blood. These receptor sequences come from a human donor in a cohort sampled during active COVID-19.

The gene calls are TRBV19 and TRBJ2-2, with 9 positions matching TRBD2. Germline V gene sequence: CDR1 LNHDA, CDR2 SQIVND (reference sequence). The CDR3 is made up of 16 amino acids. Unmatched junction bases numbered 10, after V lost 7 bases and J lost 4 bases. CDR3 region: CASKPLAGSGTGELFF. CDR3 DNA: TGTGCCAGTAAGCCCCTAGCGGGATCGGGCACCGGGGAGCTGTTTTTT.

This chain joins TRBV27 and TRBJ1-2, with 12 bases lining up with TRBD1. The CDR3 is made up of 15 amino acids. Trimming took 5 bases from V and 7 from J; bases not matched to a gene: 8. In germline, CDR1 is MNHEY, CDR2 SMNVEV (reference sequence). CDR3 in DNA: TGTGCCAGCAGTGAGGCCGGGACAGGGGGCGCTGGCTACACCTTC. Its translation: CASSEAGTGGAGYTF.

The chain joins TRBV5-4 to TRBJ2-3, with 7 bases that match TRBD1. Trimming removed 0 bases from V and 0 bases from J; junction bases left unmatched: 1. Looked up from germline, CDR1 is SGHNT and CDR2 is YYREEE (reference sequence). This CDR3 has 15 residues. The DNA of the CDR3 is TGTGCCAGCAGCTTGGCCAGGGGGAGCACAGATACGCAGTATTTT. Encoded protein: CASSLARGSTDTQYF.

This rearrangement joins TRBV28 to TRBJ2-7; D unresolved. The length of the CDR3 is 13 residues. Per the germline V gene, CDR1 is MDHEN and CDR2 is SYDVKM. The V gene lost 3 bases and the J gene lost 1 base, with 7 bases spanning the gap. The CDR3 coding sequence is TGTGCCAGCAGTTTCGTCAGGTCCTACGAGCAGTACTTC. Translation: CASSFVRSYEQYF. The full variable domain, with the rest looked up from reference TRBV28 and TRBJ2-7, is DVKVTQSSRYLVKRTGEKVFLECVQDMDHENMFWYRQDPGLGLRLIYFSYDVKMKEKGDIPEGYSVSREKKERFSLILESASTNQTSMYLCASSFVRSYEQYFGPGTRLTVT.

J is TRBJ2-7 and V is TRBV28; tentative D call: TRBD2 (5 bases). Germline lookup yields CDR1 MDHEN and CDR2 SYDVKM. The V gene lost 7 bases and the J gene lost 10 bases, with 23 bases spanning the gap. CDR3 length: 14 residues. CDR3 residues: CASTQLTGPGEQYF. The CDR3, as DNA: TGTGCCAGCACCCAATTAACCGGACCCGGGGAACAGTACTTC.

This clone was observed a single time. The chain links TRBV6-5 to TRBJ2-3; TRBD2 is a possible D gene (5 bases). The CDR3 runs to 14 residues. With 0 bases removed from V and 5 bases from J, the gap between germline ends came to 9 bases. CDR1 and CDR2 (germline): MNHEY, SVGAGI. The CDR3 protein is CASSYSDSQDTQYF. In nucleotides, the CDR3 is TGTGCCAGCAGTTACTCGGACTCACAAGATACGCAGTATTTT.

Concerning this clone: In the same sample, other DNA sequences code for this CDR3. The J gene is TRBJ1-2, the V gene TRBV28; 7 bases are shared with TRBD1. The CDR3 runs 14 residues. Germline V CDR1 and CDR2: MDHEN, SYDVKM. J was trimmed by 7 bases and V by 5 bases; bases with no gene match: 10. CDR3 sequence (DNA): TGTGCCAGCAGTAAAGGACAGGAGACCTCTGGCTACACCTTC. It translates to CASSKGQETSGYTF.

This clone was seen once. V is TRBV5-8 and J is TRBJ1-1, with TRBD1 identical over 7 bases. V gave up 4 bases and J gave up 3 bases; unmatched junction bases: 3. From germline, CDR1 is SGHTS and CDR2 YDEGEE. CDR3 length equals 13 residues. In DNA form, the CDR3 reads TGTGCCAGCAGCAAAGACAGGGACACTGAAGCTTTCTTT. Its translation is CASSKDRDTEAFF.

The V call is TRBV11-2, the J call TRBJ1-2, with TRBD1 matching over 7 bases. V was pared by 5 bases and J by 4 bases, with 10 bases of the junction left unmatched. Per germline, CDR1 SGHAT and CDR2 FQNNGV. CDR3 length: 15 residues. This CDR3 reads CASSALQGKGYGYTF. The CDR3, as DNA: TGTGCCAGCAGCGCGCTACAGGGGAAAGGCTATGGCTACACCTTC.